This T cell receptor (beta chain) was observed in a study of T cell changes during pregnancy in multiple sclerosis. Profiled with immunoSEQ multiplex PCR; TCRdb holds only in-frame clones, not every one. Of about 88,000 clones listed, around 90% are singletons. This TCR came from a female donor with multiple sclerosis, enrolled in a pregnancy study. Sequences were derived from peripheral blood, sampled in the first trimester of pregnancy.

The CDR3 nucleotides are TGTGCCAGCAGCCAGGGGACAGGTTTCTACGAGCAGTACTTC. It translates to CASSQGTGFYEQYF. The chain uses TRBV13 and TRBJ2-7; 8 bases fit TRBD1. CDR1 and CDR2 from the germline V gene are PRHDT and FYEKMQ (reference sequence). Unmatched junction bases numbered 6, after V lost 5 bases and J lost 3 bases. This CDR3 contains 14 residues. The complete variable domain, with remaining parts taken from reference TRBV13 and TRBJ2-7, reads AAGVIQSPRHLIKEKRETATLKCYPIPRHDTVYWYQQGPGQDPQFLISFYEKMQSDKGSIPDRFSAQQFSDYHSELNMSSLELGDSALYFCASSQGTGFYEQYFGPGTRLTVT.